The 3 T cell receptor beta chains below come from one sample, sequenced in a study of T cell responses to AZD1222 COVID-19 vaccine. Some clones are missing from TCRdb's copy, which holds only in-frame ones; the method was immunoSEQ multiplex PCR. Here the sample spans 150,000 to 200,000 clones, about 89% being singletons. Sequencing used peripheral blood, obtained 28 days after the second AZD1222 dose. The origin of the receptors is an adult who received the AZD1222 COVID-19 vaccine.

The chain combines TRBV12-3 or TRBV12-4 with TRBJ2-7; D is unclear. Trimming removed 3 bases from V and 0 bases from J, with 6 bases in between. The CDR3 spans 13 residues. CDR3 residues: CASSFGSSYEQYF. The CDR3 DNA reads as TGTGCCAGCAGTTTCGGCAGCTCCTACGAGCAGTACTTC.

The V and J genes are TRBV19 and TRBJ1-2; D is uncertain. The germline CDR1 and CDR2 sequences are LNHDA and SQIVND (reference sequence). V was shortened by 1 base and J by 1 base, with 10 bases between the two germline ends. The CDR3 covers 15 residues. The CDR3 nucleotides read TGTGCCAGTAGTATAGGTTCAGGCATTAACTATGGCTACACCTTC. Translation gives CASSIGSGINYGYTF. Based on the CDR3 plus reference TRBV19 and TRBJ1-2, the full variable domain is DGGITQSPKYLFRKEGQNVTLSCEQNLNHDAMYWYRQDPGQGLRLIYYSQIVNDFQKGDIAEGYSVSREKKESFPLTVTSAQKNPTAFYLCASSIGSGINYGYTFGSGTRLTVV.

The J gene is TRBJ1-2, the V gene TRBV7-2; no definite D call. The CDR3 runs 14 residues. The ends were cut back, 1 base at V and 4 bases at J, with 10 bases in the middle. Germline values: CDR1 SGHTA, CDR2 FQGNSA. CDR3 amino acids: CASSLEARTYGYTF. In DNA form, the CDR3 reads TGTGCCAGCAGCTTAGAGGCACGTACCTATGGCTACACCTTC.